This T cell receptor beta chain was found in a study of blood T cell repertoires in COVID-19. Overall study: The United States, Italy and Spain supplied acute and convalescent COVID-19 samples. In each case, the material was cDNA or gDNA derived from T cells, B-cell-depleted T cells, or PBMCs.

The CDR3 is 15 amino acids. In germline, CDR1 is KGHSH, CDR2 LQKENI. Losses at the gene ends were 2 bases for V and 3 bases for J; bases not matched to a gene: 6. How the authors handled the data: Researchers report that nucleated cell counts were estimated from reference gene primer amplification. Here immunoSEQ multiplex PCR was the method, and the copy in TCRdb shows in-frame clones only, minus some. The V and J calls and clone size were taken over from that table, and D and trimming were inferred from the DNA. Of about 380,000 clones detected, 85% appear once; the ten largest clones hold 3% to 4.5%.

The specimen was peripheral blood. The rearrangement links TRBV18 to TRBJ1-1, with 7 bases lining up with TRBD1. The receptor was isolated from a woman aged 18-35 years with acute or convalescent COVID-19. The CDR3 is CASSPLPGGDTEAFF. In DNA form, the CDR3 reads TGTGCCAGCTCACCATTACCAGGGGGTGACACTGAAGCTTTCTTT.